This T cell receptor (beta chain) derives from a study of T cells in Graves' hyperthyroidism and ophthalmopathy. This clonotype was picked up many times. The investigators amplified TCR beta CDR3 regions from RNA transcripts. Carried out on the TCR CDR3, a first-round RT-PCR used the HTBI primer set. One entry per CDR3 protein, called by TCRdb with MiXCR from the multiplex PCR reads. Seen here are about 640,000 distinct CDR3 sequences, roughly 20% observed once, and the top ten hold more than 30%. The CDR3 is made up of 13 amino acids. V gave up 10 bases and J gave up 0 bases, with 12 bases separating them. Per the germline V gene, CDR1 is MDHEN and CDR2 is SYDVKM.

The receptor was derived from a man aged 25 to 45 with Graves' ophthalmopathy. The chain uses TRBV28 and TRBJ1-2; no firm D call. The sample consisted of blood. CDR3 DNA: TGTGCCATCCAAAGTCCGGCTAACTATGGCTACACCTTC. Protein sequence: CAIQSPANYGYTF.